This paragraph covers one TCR beta chain sequence. This clonotype was found a few times. Its antigen is not yet known. No much larger clonotype is one base removed from it; base qualities were not supplied. The data derive from a study of T-cell memory formation after mild COVID-19 listed by TCRdb under 2021. Background for the entire study: Most TCR sequence clusters were specific to one of the two donors. Longitudinal TCRalpha and TCRbeta repertoire sequencing tracked T-cell clones expanding and contracting after mild COVID-19 in two donors. The cohort comprised two young, previously healthy adult volunteers, one female and one male. On the study overall, not on this receptor specifically: Only a couple of mild cases were covered by the study, and larger cohorts that include severe cases with pre-infection samples were considered necessary. Some responding clones were detected in pre-infection memory, suggesting pre-existing cross-reactive memory T cells joined the SARS-CoV-2 response. Contracting CD4+ clones were located mainly in the CM and EM memory subsets, whereas CD8+ clones were found to be enriched in EMRA. SARS-CoV-2 specificity of the second-wave clones peaking on day 37 was not confirmed. Clones that contracted from day 15 to 85 showed balanced CD4/CD8 phenotypes, whereas a second wave of clones that expanded from day 15 to 37 leaned towards CD4+.

Data came from an Illumina NovaSeq 6000. cDNA libraries for TCRalpha and TCRbeta were prepared by 5'RACE using constant-segment primers, with sample barcodes and unique molecular identifiers added. RNA was extracted from every sample with Trizol reagent. Library amplification was performed in two PCR steps, and a second sample barcode and Illumina TruSeq adapters were introduced in the second step. Libraries were sequenced on an Illumina NovaSeq with 2 x 150 bp paired-end reads. The authors processed their data as follows. With migec v1.2.7, reads were demultiplexed and then collapsed into UMI-guided consensus sequences. With mixcr v2.1.11, UMI consensuses were aligned to TRA and TRB V and J templates and assembled into clonotypes. A clonotype was counted as expanded or contracted only when both edgeR and NoisET called the clonotype significant, with the noise models trained on biological replicates. edgeR calls used a false discovery rate-adjusted p below 0.01 and a log2 fold-change threshold of 1. PCA with hierarchical clustering of max-normalized trajectories of the 1000 most abundant clonotypes was used as exploratory dynamics analysis. The CD4 or CD8 phenotype of responding clones was assigned using the separately sequenced CD4+ and CD8+ repertoires. The public reads were quality trimmed at Q25 with fastp and then assembled into clones with MiXCR by TCRdb, keeping productive beta chains. Each CDR3 protein appears once, grouped with its most common genes and DNA. What appears here as the V and J calls and clone size reflects TCRdb's work, not the paper's. For this sample there are under 350,000 distinct CDR3 sequences; roughly 16% appear just once. In total, the top ten clones hold 20% to 25% of the sample.

Ficoll-Paque density gradient centrifugation was used to isolate PBMCs. From its cysteine to its valine, the CDR3 spans 14 amino acids. The entry retains the CDR3 DNA only, 42 bases that are in frame from base 1. The germline V gene encodes CDR1 DFQATT and CDR2 SNEGSKA (reference sequence). Ends trimmed: V by 4 bases, J by 0 bases; bases unmatched to a gene: 6. Recombination linked TRBV20-1 to TRBJ2-7; 7 central bases correspond to TRBD1. Sequences were obtained from PBMCs or a T cell subset sorted from them (not recorded which). This TCR derives from a man between 18 and 35 years old who had mild COVID-19 (a few samples of this study predate the infection). The sample titles of this study are shuffled in the database, so cell type and time point are left out; the donor was told from shared clones. CDR3 protein: CSAMGQTNSYEQYV. The sequence in DNA is TGCAGTGCTATGGGACAGACCAACTCCTACGAGCAGTACGTC.